The 2 T cell receptor beta chains below were found in one sample sequenced in a study of blood T cells in healthy people across ages. Using a J-beta primer mix together with a sample-barcoded 5' primer, a second PCR was run for 7 to 11 cycles. MiXCR, applied by TCRdb to the 5' RACE reads, yields one record per CDR3 protein. There are about 640,000 distinct CDR3 sequences in the sample; 58% occur only once, and more than 35% lies in the top ten. Sequenced material: blood. These receptors originate from a man aged 60 to 75 in good health.

This sequence joins TRBV10-2 and TRBJ2-1; 9 bases are a match to TRBD2. The CDR3 sequence is 16 residues long. Losses at the gene ends were 5 bases for V and 0 bases for J; bases not matched to a gene: 5. CDR1 WSHSY and CDR2 SAAADI come from the germline V gene. CDR3 loop: CASSLSGGTSYNEQFF. The CDR3 nucleotides are TGCGCCAGCAGTTTGAGCGGGGGGACCTCCTACAATGAGCAGTTCTTC.

A note on this clonotype: A much bigger clone sits one base away, suggesting this may be a read error. This chain joins TRBV29-1 and TRBJ2-1, with unresolved D. The last part of the DNA fits TRBJ2-7 better; the J call may be wrong. Per germline, CDR1 SQVTM and CDR2 ANQGSEA. There are 13 residues in the CDR3. CDR3 region: CSVEEGPHNEQYF. The CDR3 nucleotides are TGCAGCGTTGAAGAGGGCCCGCATAATGAGCAGTACTTC.